This T cell receptor (beta chain) was recovered during a study of blood T cell repertoires in COVID-19. Study at large: Some COVID-19 samples were acute and others convalescent; all came from the United States, Italy and Spain. Sample material is recorded as cDNA or gDNA derived from T cells, B-cell-depleted T cells, or PBMCs.

CDR1 is SGHAT and CDR2 is FQNNGV in the germline V gene. Trimming took off 5 bases at V and 2 bases at J, with 14 bases between the two ends. This CDR3 has 15 amino acids. Per the original data handling: Scientists estimated how many nucleated cells there were by amplifying reference gene primers. The table came from immunoSEQ multiplex PCR; TCRdb's copy has only in-frame clones and leaves some out. V, J and clone size reflect that table, while D and trimming were determined from the DNA. In the table there are about 250,000 clones, 75% to 85% of which are singletons. The origin of this receptor is a woman aged 70-85 years with acute or convalescent COVID-19. The V and J genes are TRBV11-2 and TRBJ2-3, with a tentative D call TRBD2 (5 bases). Sample: peripheral blood. The CDR3 sequence: CASSPLGELTDTQYF. In DNA form, the CDR3 reads TGTGCCAGCAGCCCTCTTGGGGAGCTCACAGATACGCAGTATTTT.